This note documents a single TCR beta chain sequence. Sequenced by immunoSEQ multiplex PCR; TCRdb stores in-frame clones only, minus some. Here the sample spans 240,000 or so clones, about 90% being singletons. This CDR3 spans 16 amino acids. The entry originates in a study of blood T cell repertoires in COVID-19. This TCR came from a woman in her thirties who had recovered from COVID-19. This chain links TRBV21-1 with TRBJ1-1; the table calls TRBD1, which could not be checked here. TRBV21-1 is recorded as a pseudogene. Input material: peripheral blood. The chain's CDR3 is CASRRSNKTGGTEAFF. CDR3 in DNA: TGTGCCAGCAGACGGAGCAATAAGACAGGGGGCACTGAAGCTTTCTTT.